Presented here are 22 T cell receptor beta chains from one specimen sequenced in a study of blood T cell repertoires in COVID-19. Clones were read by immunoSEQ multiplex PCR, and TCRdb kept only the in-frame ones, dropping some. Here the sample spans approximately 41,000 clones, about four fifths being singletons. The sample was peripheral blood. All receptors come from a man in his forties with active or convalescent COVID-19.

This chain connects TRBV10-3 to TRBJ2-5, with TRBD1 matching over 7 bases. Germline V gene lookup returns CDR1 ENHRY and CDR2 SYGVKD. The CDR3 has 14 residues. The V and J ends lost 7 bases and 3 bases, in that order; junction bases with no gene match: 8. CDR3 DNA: TGTGCCATCAACGACGGGACAGAAGAAGAGACCCAGTACTTC. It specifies CAINDGTEEETQYF.

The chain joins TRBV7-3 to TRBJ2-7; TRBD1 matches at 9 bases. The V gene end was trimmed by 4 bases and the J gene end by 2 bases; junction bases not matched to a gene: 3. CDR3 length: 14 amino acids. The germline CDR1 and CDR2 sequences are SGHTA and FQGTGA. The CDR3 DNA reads TGTGCCAGCAGCTCGACAGGGGGAACCTACGAGCAGTACTTC. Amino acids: CASSSTGGTYEQYF.

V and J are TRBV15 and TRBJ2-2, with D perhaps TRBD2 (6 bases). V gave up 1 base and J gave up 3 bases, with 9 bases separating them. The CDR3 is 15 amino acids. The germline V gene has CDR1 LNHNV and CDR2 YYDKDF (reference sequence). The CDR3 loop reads CATSRAGEYTGELFF. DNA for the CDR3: TGTGCCACCAGCAGAGCGGGGGAGTACACCGGGGAGCTGTTTTTT.

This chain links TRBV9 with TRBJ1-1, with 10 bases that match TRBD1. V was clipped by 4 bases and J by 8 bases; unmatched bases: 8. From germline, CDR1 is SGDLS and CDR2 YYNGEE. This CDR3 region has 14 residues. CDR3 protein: CASSPTGGVTEAFF. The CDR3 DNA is TGTGCCAGCAGCCCGACAGGGGGCGTGACAGAAGCTTTCTTT. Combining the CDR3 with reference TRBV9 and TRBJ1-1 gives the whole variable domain DSGVTQTPKHLITATGQRVTLRCSPRSGDLSVYWYQQSLDQGLQFLIQYYNGEERAKGNILERFSAQQFPDLHSELNLSSLELGDSALYFCASSPTGGVTEAFFGQGTRLTVV.

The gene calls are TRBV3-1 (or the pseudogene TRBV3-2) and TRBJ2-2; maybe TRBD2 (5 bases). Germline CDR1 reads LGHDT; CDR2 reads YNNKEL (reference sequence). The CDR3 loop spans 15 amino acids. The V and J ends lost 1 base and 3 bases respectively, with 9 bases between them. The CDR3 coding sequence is TGTGCCAGCAGCCAAGTGATGCGGGACACCGGGGAGCTGTTTTTT. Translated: CASSQVMRDTGELFF.

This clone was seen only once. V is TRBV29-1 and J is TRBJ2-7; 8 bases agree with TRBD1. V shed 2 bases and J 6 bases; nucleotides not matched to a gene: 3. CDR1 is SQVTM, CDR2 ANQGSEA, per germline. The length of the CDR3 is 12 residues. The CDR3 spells CSVETGGFEQYF. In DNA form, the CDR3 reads TGCAGCGTTGAAACAGGGGGTTTCGAGCAGTACTTC.

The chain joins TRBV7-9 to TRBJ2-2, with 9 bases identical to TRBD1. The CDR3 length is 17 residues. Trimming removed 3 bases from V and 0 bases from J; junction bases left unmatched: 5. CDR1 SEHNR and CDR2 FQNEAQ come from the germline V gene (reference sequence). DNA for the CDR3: TGTGCCAGCAGCTTCTATACAGGGGGCACGAACACCGGGGAGCTGTTTTTT. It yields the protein CASSFYTGGTNTGELFF.

The DNA of the CDR3 is TGTGCCTGGAGCAGGGGTCCGTATGGCTACACCTTC. It encodes CAWSRGPYGYTF. The chain uses TRBV30 and TRBJ1-2; D perhaps matches TRBD1 (6 bases). Trimming left V 3 bases short and J 5 bases short, with 10 bases between. Germline CDR1 GTSNPN, CDR2 SVGIG (reference sequence). CDR3 length: 12 residues.

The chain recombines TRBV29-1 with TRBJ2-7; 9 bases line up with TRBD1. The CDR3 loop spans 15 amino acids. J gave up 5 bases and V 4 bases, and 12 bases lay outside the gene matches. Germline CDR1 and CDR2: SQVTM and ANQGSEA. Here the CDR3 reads CSVVPWTGASNEQYF. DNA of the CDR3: TGCAGCGTTGTTCCCTGGACAGGGGCGAGCAACGAGCAGTACTTC.

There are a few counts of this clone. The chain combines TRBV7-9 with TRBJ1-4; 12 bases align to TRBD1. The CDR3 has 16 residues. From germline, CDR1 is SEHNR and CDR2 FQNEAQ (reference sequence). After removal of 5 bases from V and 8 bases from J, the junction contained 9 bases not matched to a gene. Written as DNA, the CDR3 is TGTGCCAGCAGCCGAACCTCCGGGACAGGGGGCGAAAAACTGTTTTTT. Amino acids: CASSRTSGTGGEKLFF.

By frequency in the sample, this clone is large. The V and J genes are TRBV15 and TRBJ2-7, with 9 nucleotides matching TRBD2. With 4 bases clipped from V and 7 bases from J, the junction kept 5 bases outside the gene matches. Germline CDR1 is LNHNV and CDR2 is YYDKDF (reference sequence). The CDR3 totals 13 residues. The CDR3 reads CATSKVAGEEQYF. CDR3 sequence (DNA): TGTGCCACCAGCAAGGTAGCGGGAGAAGAGCAGTACTTC.

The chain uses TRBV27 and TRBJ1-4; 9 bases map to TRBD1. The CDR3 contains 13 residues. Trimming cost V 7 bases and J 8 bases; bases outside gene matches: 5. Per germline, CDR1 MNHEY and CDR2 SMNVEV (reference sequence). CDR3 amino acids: CASKGTGSEKLFF. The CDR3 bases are TGTGCCAGCAAGGGGACAGGGTCAGAAAAACTGTTTTTT.

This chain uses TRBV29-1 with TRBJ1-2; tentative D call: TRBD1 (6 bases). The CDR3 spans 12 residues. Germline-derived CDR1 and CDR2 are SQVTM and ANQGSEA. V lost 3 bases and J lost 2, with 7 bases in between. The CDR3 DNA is TGCAGCGTTGAGAGGGGGAACTATGGCTACACCTTC. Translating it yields CSVERGNYGYTF.

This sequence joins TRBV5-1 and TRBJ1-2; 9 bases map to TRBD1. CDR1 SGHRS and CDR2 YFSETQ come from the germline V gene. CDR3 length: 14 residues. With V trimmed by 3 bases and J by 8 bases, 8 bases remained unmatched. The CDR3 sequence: CASSYWDRADGYTF. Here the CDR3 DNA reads TGCGCCAGCAGCTACTGGGACAGGGCGGACGGCTACACCTTC.

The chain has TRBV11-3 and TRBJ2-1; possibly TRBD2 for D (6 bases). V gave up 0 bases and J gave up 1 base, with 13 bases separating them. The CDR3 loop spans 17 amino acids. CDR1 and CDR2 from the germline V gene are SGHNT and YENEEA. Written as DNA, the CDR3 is TGTGCCAGCAGCTTAGATTTGGGGGGAGTGTCCTACAATGAGCAGTTCTTC. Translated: CASSLDLGGVSYNEQFF.

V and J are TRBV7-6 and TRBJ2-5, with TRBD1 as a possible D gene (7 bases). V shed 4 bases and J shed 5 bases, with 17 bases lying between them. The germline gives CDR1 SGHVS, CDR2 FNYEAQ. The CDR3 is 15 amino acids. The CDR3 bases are TGTGCCAGCAGCTCCCAGGGGGGCCCGGAGGAGACCCAGTACTTC. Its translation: CASSSQGGPEETQYF.

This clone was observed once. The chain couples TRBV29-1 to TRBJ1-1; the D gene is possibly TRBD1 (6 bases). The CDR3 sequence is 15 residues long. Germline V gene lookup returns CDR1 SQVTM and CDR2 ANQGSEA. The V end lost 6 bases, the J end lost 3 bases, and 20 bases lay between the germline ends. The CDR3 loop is CSVGWLQGRDTEAFF. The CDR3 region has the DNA TGCAGCGTCGGTTGGCTACAGGGAAGAGACACTGAAGCTTTCTTT.

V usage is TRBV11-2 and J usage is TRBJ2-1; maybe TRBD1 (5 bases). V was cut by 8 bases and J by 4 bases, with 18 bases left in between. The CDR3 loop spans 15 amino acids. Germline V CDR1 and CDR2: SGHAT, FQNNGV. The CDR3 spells CASAESRTQYNEQFF. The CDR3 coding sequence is TGTGCCAGCGCGGAAAGTAGGACACAATACAATGAGCAGTTCTTC.

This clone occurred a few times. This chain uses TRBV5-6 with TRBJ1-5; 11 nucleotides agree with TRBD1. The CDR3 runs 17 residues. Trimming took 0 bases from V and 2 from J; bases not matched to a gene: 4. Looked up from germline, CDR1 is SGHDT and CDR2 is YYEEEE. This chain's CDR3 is CASSLGTGGGGNQPQHF. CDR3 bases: TGTGCCAGCAGCTTGGGGACAGGGGGCGGTGGCAATCAGCCCCAGCATTTT.

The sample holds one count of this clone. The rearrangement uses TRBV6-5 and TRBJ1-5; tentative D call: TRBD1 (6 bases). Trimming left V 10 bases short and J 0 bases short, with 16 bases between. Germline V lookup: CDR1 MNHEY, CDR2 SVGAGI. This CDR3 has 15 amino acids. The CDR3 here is CATLPGGYSNQPQHF. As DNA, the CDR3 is TGTGCCACCCTACCGGGGGGCTATAGCAATCAGCCCCAGCATTTT.

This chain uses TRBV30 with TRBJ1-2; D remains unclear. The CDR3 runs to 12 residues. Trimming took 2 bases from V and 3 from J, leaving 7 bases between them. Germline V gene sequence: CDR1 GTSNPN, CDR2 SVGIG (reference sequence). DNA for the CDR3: TGTGCCTGGAGTCTAAGCCACTATGGCTACACCTTC. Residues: CAWSLSHYGYTF.

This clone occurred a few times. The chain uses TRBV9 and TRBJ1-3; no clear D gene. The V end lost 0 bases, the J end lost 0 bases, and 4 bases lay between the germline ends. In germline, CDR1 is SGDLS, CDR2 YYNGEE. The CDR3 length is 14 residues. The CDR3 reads CASSVESSGNTIYF. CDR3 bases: TGTGCCAGCAGCGTAGAGAGCTCTGGAAACACCATATATTTT.